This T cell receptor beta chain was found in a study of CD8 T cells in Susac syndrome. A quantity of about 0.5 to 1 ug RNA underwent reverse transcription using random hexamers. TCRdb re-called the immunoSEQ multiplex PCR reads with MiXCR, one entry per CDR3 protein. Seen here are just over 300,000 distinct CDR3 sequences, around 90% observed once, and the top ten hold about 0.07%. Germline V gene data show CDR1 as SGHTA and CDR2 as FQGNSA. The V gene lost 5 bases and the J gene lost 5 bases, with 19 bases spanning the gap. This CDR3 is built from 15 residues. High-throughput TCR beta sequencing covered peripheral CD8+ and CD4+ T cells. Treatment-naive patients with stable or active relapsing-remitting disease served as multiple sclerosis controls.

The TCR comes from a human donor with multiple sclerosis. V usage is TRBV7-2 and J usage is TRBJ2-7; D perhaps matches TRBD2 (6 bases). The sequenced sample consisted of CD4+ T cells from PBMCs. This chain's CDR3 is CASSPSSLALHEQYF. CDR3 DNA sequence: TGTGCCAGCAGCCCTAGTAGCCTAGCGCTCCACGAGCAGTACTTC.